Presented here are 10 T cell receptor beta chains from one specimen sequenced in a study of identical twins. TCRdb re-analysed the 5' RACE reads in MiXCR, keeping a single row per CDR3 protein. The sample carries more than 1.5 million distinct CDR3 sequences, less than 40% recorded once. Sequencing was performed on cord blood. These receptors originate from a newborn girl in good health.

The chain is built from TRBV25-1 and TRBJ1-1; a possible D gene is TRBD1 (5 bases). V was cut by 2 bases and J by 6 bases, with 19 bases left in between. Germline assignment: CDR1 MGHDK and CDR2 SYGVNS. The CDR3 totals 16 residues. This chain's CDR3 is CASSEAPFGRAPEAFF. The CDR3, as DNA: TGTGCCAGCAGTGAAGCCCCTTTTGGCAGGGCCCCTGAAGCTTTCTTT.

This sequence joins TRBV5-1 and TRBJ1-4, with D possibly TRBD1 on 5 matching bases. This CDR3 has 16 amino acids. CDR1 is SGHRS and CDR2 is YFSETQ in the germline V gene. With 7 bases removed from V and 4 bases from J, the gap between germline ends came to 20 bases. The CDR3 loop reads CASSRGASRDNEKLFF. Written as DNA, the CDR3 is TGCGCCAGCTCCCGTGGGGCATCGAGGGATAATGAAAAACTGTTTTTT.

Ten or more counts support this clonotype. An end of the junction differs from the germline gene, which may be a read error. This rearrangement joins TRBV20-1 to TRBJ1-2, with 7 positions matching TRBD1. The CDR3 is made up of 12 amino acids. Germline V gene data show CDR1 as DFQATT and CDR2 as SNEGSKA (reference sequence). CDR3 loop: CSARQGHYGYTF. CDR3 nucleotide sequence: TGCAGCGCTAGACAGGGCCACTATGGCTACACCTTC.

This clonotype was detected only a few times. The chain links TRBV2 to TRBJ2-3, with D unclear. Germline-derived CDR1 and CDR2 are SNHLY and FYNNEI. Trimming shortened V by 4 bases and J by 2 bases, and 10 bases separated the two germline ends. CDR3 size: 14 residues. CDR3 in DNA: TGTGCCAGCAGTGTATGGCCTCACACAGATACGCAGTATTTT. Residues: CASSVWPHTDTQYF. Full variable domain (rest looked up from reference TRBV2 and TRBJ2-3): EPEVTQTPSHQVTQMGQEVILRCVPISNHLYFYWYRQILGQKVEFLVSFYNNEISEKSEIFDDQFSVERPDGSNFTLKIRSTKLEDSAMYFCASSVWPHTDTQYFGPGTRLTVL.

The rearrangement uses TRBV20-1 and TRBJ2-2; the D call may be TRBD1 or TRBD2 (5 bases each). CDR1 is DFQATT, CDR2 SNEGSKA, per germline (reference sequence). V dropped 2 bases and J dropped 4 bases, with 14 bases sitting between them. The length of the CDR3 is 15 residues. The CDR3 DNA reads TGCAGTGCTAGAAGCCCGGGACGTGGCACCGGGGAGCTGTTTTTT. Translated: CSARSPGRGTGELFF.

In nucleotides, the CDR3 is TGTGCCAGCAGTTACCACCGCATACCGGGACTAGGCCCCTACAATGAGCAGTTCTTC. The encoded protein is CASSYHRIPGLGPYNEQFF. The gene calls are TRBV6-8 and TRBJ2-1; 8 bases align to TRBD2. V lost 2 bases, J lost 2 bases, and 14 bases stayed unmatched. This CDR3 region has 19 residues. The V gene's germline CDR1 is MNHGY and CDR2 SAAAGT.

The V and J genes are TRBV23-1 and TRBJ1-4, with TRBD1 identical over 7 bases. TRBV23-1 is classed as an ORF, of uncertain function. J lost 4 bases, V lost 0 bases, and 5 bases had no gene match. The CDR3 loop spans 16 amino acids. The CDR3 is CASSQSGTALNEKLFF. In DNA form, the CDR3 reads TGCGCCAGCAGTCAATCCGGGACAGCGCTTAATGAAAAACTGTTTTTT.

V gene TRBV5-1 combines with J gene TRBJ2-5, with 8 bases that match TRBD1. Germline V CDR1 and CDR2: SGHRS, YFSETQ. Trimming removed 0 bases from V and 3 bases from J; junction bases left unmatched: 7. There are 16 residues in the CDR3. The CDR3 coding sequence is TGCGCCAGCAGCTTGGCTTCCGGACAGGGCAAAGAGACCCAGTACTTC. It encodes CASSLASGQGKETQYF.

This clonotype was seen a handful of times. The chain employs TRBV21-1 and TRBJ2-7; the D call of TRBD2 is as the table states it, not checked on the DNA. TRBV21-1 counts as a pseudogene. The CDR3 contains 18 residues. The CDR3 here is CASSKGIETSGRIYEQYF. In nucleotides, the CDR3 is TGTGCCAGCAGCAAAGGAATTGAGACTAGCGGGAGGATCTACGAGCAGTACTTC.

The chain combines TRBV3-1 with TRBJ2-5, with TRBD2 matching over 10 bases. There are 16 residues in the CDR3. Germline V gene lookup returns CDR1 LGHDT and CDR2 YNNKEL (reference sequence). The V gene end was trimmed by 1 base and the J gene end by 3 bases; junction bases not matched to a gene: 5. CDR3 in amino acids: CASSQGRLAGKETQYF. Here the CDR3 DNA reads TGTGCCAGCAGCCAAGGGCGACTAGCGGGTAAAGAGACCCAGTACTTC.